Listed below are T cell receptor beta chains from one sample, sequenced in a study of T cell clones after liver transplantation. TCRdb's table, derived via immunoSEQ multiplex PCR, lists solely in-frame clones and lacks some. The sample shows approximately 50,000 clones, 65% to 80% of them seen only once. Specimen: CD4+ T cells from blood, collected around 54 months after liver transplant. The receptors shown here come from a human patient who received a liver transplant. Some T cells may originate from the graft donor. CDR3s include the opening cysteine and the closing phenylalanine or tryptophan. A D gene is named only where the DNA matches it firmly. Rows may omit the clone size; those that give it use once, few, many or a size class.

clone_size	v_call	j_call	d_call	cdr3_nt	cdr3_aa
-	TRBV28	TRBJ1-4	-	TGTGCCAGCAGCAACGCTAATGAAAAACTGTTTTTT	CASSNANEKLFF
-	TRBV21-1	TRBJ1-2	-	TGTGCCAGCATTAGAGTTATGACAGTTAACTATGGCTACACCTTC	CASIRVMTVNYGYTF
-	TRBV29-1	TRBJ2-3	TRBD2	TGCAGCGTCGTCAGCGGGGGGCCGGAAGATACGCAGTATTTT	CSVVSGGPEDTQYF
once	TRBV2	TRBJ1-4	-	TGTGCCAGCAGTGACTGGGATGCTAATGAAAAACTGTTTTTT	CASSDWDANEKLFF
-	TRBV2	TRBJ2-3	TRBD2	TGTGCCAGCAGTGATTTTCGGGGGGGCCTGGCAGATACGCAGTATTTT	CASSDFRGGLADTQYF
-	TRBV6-4	TRBJ2-6	-	TGTGCCAGCAGCGAAAACTCTGGGGCCAACGTCCTGACTTTC	CASSENSGANVLTF
once	TRBV10-3	TRBJ2-5	TRBD1	TGTGCCATCAGTCCCGGACAGGATGAGACCCAGTACTTC	CAISPGQDETQYF
-	TRBV9	TRBJ2-3	-	TGTGCCAGCAGCGTATTGGGGAGCACAGATACGCAGTATTTT	CASSVLGSTDTQYF
once	TRBV6-6	TRBJ2-3	-	TGTGCCAGCAGTCCTTTGGCCTTTTTCAGCACAGATACGCAGTATTTT	CASSPLAFFSTDTQYF
-	TRBV4-1	TRBJ1-1	TRBD1	TGCGCCAGCAGCGCTGGACAGGGGGTGACTGAAGCTTTCTTT	CASSAGQGVTEAFF
-	TRBV7-2	TRBJ1-4	-	TGTGCCAGCAGCTCCCAGGCCTCGGCTAATGAAAAACTGTTTTTT	CASSSQASANEKLFF
-	TRBV28	TRBJ1-2	-	TGTGCCAGCAGTTTCTCCCAAGGCTACACCTTC	CASSFSQGYTF
-	TRBV4-1	TRBJ2-7	TRBD2	TGCGCCAGCAGCCAAGGTCTAGCGGGGGGGTACGAGCAGTACTTC	CASSQGLAGGYEQYF
many	TRBV2	TRBJ1-1	-	TGTGCCAGCAGTCCGCAGGTGAGCCAAGCTTTCTTT	CASSPQVSQAFF
-	TRBV15	TRBJ1-1	-	TGTGCCACCAGCATCACCTTGGGGTCGGAAGCTTTCTTT	CATSITLGSEAFF
-	TRBV28	TRBJ2-7	-	TGTGCCAGCACCCAGGGTGGTCAGACCTACGAGCAGTACTTC	CASTQGGQTYEQYF
-	TRBV12-2	TRBJ2-7	-	TGTGCAAGTCGCTTCCTGGGACTAGAGAATTACGAGCAGTACTTC	CASRFLGLENYEQYF
once	TRBV2	TRBJ1-5	-	TGTGCCAGCACCAACGCATGGGGGTCTAGTCAGCCCCAGCATTTT	CASTNAWGSSQPQHF
-	TRBV28	TRBJ1-5	-	TGTGCCAGCAGATCAATGGTTGGCAATCAGCCCCAGCATTTT	CASRSMVGNQPQHF
-	TRBV27	TRBJ2-3	TRBD1	TGTGCCAGCCCGATGGGACAGGAAGCGGCAGATACGCAGTATTTT	CASPMGQEAADTQYF
once	TRBV7-6	TRBJ2-5	TRBD2	TGTGCCAGCAGCTTAGTTGTGACTAGCAGAGAGACCCAGTACTTC	CASSLVVTSRETQYF
once	TRBV6-5	TRBJ1-1	-	TGTGCCAGCAGTTACTCCGGTGGGAAGGAAGCTTTCTTT	CASSYSGGKEAFF
few	TRBV27	TRBJ1-5	-	TGTGCCAGCAGGAGTTCCCGGGACACCAGTAGCAATCAGCCCCAGCATTTT	CASRSSRDTSSNQPQHF
-	TRBV7-2	TRBJ2-3	-	TGTGCCAGCAGCATGGACCGCTCTGCGCAGTATTTT	CASSMDRSAQYF
few	TRBV9	TRBJ2-6	-	TGTGCCAGCAGCTTCAGGGGAGCTGGGGCCAACGTCCTGACTTTC	CASSFRGAGANVLTF
-	TRBV28	TRBJ2-7	-	TGTGCCAGCAGTCTAGGGGCTCCCGGTATCTACGAGCAGTACTTC	CASSLGAPGIYEQYF
-	TRBV5-3	TRBJ1-5	-	TGTGCCAGAAGCTTGATGGGGTGCGGGGAAAATCAGCCCCAGCATTTT	CARSLMGCGENQPQHF
-	TRBV7-2	TRBJ2-7	-	TGTGCCAGCAGCTCTGGGCCGGGGGTTGAGCAGTACTTC	CASSSGPGVEQYF
-	TRBV19	TRBJ2-2	TRBD1	TGTGCCAGTGATCTTCGACAGGGGGCCGGGGAGCTGTTTTTT	CASDLRQGAGELFF
-	TRBV10-3	TRBJ2-3	TRBD1	TGTGCCATCAGTACAGGGGGCATGGATACGCAGTATTTT	CAISTGGMDTQYF
-	TRBV29-1	TRBJ1-2	-	TGCAGCGTTGATACAGGGCAATCCTATGGCTACACCTTC	CSVDTGQSYGYTF
-	TRBV15	TRBJ1-2	-	TGTGCCACCAGCAGAGGCAGGGAGTATGGCTACACCTTC	CATSRGREYGYTF
-	TRBV7-2	TRBJ2-4	-	TGTGCCAGCAGCTTTTCGGGGCGGGGCAAAAACATTCAGTACTTC	CASSFSGRGKNIQYF
-	TRBV7-2	TRBJ1-2	TRBD1	TGTGCCAGCAGCTTAGGCGCGGGACAGGGAAGAGGCTACACCTTC	CASSLGAGQGRGYTF
-	TRBV5-1	TRBJ1-3	-	TGCGCCAGCAGCTTGGAGTCGGGGGGAGGCTCTGGAAACACCATATATTTT	CASSLESGGGSGNTIYF
-	TRBV2	TRBJ2-4	-	TGTGCCAGCAGTGAAGAGGACGGAACACCCAAGTACTTC	CASSEEDGTPKYF
-	TRBV2	TRBJ2-3	TRBD1	TGTGCCAGCAGTGGTGGGGACAGGAGTCGAGATACGCAGTATTTT	CASSGGDRSRDTQYF
-	TRBV19	TRBJ1-5	TRBD1	TGTGCCAGTAACTACGGGACAGGGGGTAATCAGCCCCAGCATTTT	CASNYGTGGNQPQHF
-	TRBV2	TRBJ2-5	TRBD1	TGTGCCAGCAGGGTAGACAGGGGCAGACCCCAAGAGACCCAGTACTTC	CASRVDRGRPQETQYF
-	TRBV27	TRBJ2-3	-	TGTGCCAGCAGTACTCGGGATACGCAGTATTTT	CASSTRDTQYF
-	TRBV27	TRBJ2-1	-	TGTGCCAGCAGACCGTACCGGGACCCATACAATGAGCAGTTCTTC	CASRPYRDPYNEQFF
once	TRBV19	TRBJ2-1	TRBD2	TGTGCCAGTAGTATAGCTCGGGGCGGGGGGCCATGGAATGAGCAGTTCTTC	CASSIARGGGPWNEQFF
-	TRBV4-1	TRBJ1-1	-	TGCGCCAGCAGCCAAGACAGGGTAATGAACACTGAAGCTTTCTTT	CASSQDRVMNTEAFF
-	TRBV6-1	TRBJ1-6	-	TGTGCCAGCAGGGACAGCTCCTATAATTCACCCCTCCACTTT	CASRDSSYNSPLHF
-	TRBV30	TRBJ1-2	-	TGTGCCTGGAGTGAGACAGGAGAGTATGGCTACACCTTC	CAWSETGEYGYTF
-	TRBV11-2	TRBJ2-1	-	TGTGCCAGCAGCTCCCGGGCTAGCGAGTACAATGAGCAGTTCTTC	CASSSRASEYNEQFF
-	TRBV10-1	TRBJ2-1	-	TGCGCCAGCAGTGAGTCGAGATACAATGAGCAGTTCTTC	CASSESRYNEQFF
few	TRBV30	TRBJ2-3	TRBD1	TGTGCCTGGAGTTACAGGGGTGATACGCAGTATTTT	CAWSYRGDTQYF
-	TRBV7-9	TRBJ2-3	-	TGTGCCAGCAGGATGTGGGGGGGCGACACAGATACGCAGTATTTT	CASRMWGGDTDTQYF
few	TRBV5-4	TRBJ2-7	TRBD1	TGTGCCAGCAGCTTGGCACAGGGGGTGCGCGAGCAGTACTTC	CASSLAQGVREQYF
-	TRBV6-1	TRBJ2-5	-	TGTGCCAGCAGGCGGGAGACCCAGTACTTC	CASRRETQYF
-	TRBV28	TRBJ2-2	TRBD1	TGTGCCAGCACCACAGCGGGACAGGGGGCCGGGGAGCTGTTTTTT	CASTTAGQGAGELFF
-	TRBV29-1	TRBJ2-7	TRBD1	TGCAGCGCGTCTACAGGGGACTACGAGCAGTACTTC	CSASTGDYEQYF